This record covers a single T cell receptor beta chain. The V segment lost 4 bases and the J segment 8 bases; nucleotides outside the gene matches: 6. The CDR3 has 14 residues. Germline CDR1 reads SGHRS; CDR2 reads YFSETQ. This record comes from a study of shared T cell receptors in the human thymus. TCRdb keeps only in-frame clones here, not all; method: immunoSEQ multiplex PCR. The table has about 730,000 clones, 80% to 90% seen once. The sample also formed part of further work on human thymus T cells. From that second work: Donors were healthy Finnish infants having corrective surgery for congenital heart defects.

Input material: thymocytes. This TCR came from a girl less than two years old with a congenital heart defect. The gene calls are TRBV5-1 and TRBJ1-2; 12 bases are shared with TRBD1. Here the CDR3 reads CASSMGQGAPGYTF. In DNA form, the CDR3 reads TGCGCCAGCAGCATGGGACAGGGGGCGCCCGGCTACACCTTC.